This T cell receptor beta chain was observed in a study of beta chain features in type 1 diabetes. In the case of this clone: Its matching antigen is unknown.

Study-level points and caveats: Among type 1 diabetes patients, VDJ junctions had fewer insertions and more deletions. Patients and controls would share equally any PCR tilt toward shorter templates.

The study reverse transcribed the entire isolated RNA, so it sequenced expressed TCRB transcripts. TCRdb's table, derived via immunoSEQ multiplex PCR, lists solely in-frame clones and lacks some. This repertoire shows 300,000 to 400,000 clones, over 9.5% found once; its top ten account for more than 0.015%. The V gene end was trimmed by 3 bases and the J gene end by 2 bases; junction bases not matched to a gene: 7. The germline V gene has CDR1 KGHSH and CDR2 LQKENI. This CDR3 spans 15 amino acids. This receptor was identified in a man younger than 35 in good health. The sequencing input was naive CD4+ T cells from blood. The V and J genes are TRBV18 and TRBJ2-7; 7 nucleotides match TRBD1. CDR3 sequence: CASSPSGTATYEQYF. The CDR3 DNA sequence: TGTGCCAGCTCACCGTCCGGGACAGCTACCTACGAGCAGTACTTC.